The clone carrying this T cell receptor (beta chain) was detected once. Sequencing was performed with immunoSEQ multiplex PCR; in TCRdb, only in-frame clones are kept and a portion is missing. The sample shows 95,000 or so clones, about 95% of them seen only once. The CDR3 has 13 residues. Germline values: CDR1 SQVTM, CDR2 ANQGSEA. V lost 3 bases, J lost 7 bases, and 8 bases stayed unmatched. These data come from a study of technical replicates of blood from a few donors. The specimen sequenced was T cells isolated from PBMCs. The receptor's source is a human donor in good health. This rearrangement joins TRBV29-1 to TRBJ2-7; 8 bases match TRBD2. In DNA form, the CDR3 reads TGCAGCGTTGATCGGGGGGGCGCGGGGGAGCAGTACTTC. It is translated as CSVDRGGAGEQYF.